This T cell receptor beta chain was recovered during a study of response to subunit inactivated influenza vaccine. Study findings and constraints: The authors offered the suggestion that each seasonal influenza vaccination recruits few new T cells.

Germline lookup yields CDR1 SGHDN and CDR2 FVKESK. CDR3 size: 13 residues. V was clipped by 4 bases and J by 2 bases, with 9 bases between them. Concerning this clonotype itself: Its antigen is as yet unknown.

A single record per CDR3 protein comes from TCRdb applying MiXCR to the RT-PCR reads. The profile shows about 700,000 distinct CDR3 sequences, roughly 13% of them singletons. The chain combines TRBV14 with TRBJ2-7, with D perhaps matching TRBD1 (5 bases). The sample in question was PBMCs from blood, obtained approximately 15 days before vaccination. This TCR was recovered from a man aged 50-59 years who received an inactivated influenza vaccine. In DNA, the CDR3 is TGTGCCAGCAGCCGGGAAGGGGCCTACGAGCAGTACTTC. Protein sequence: CASSREGAYEQYF.